Below, one T cell receptor beta chain is given with its context. This clonotype showed up just a few times. No cognate antigen has been identified for it. No base quality values were provided; no much bigger clone lies one nucleotide off. Via the germline V gene, CDR1 is SGHVS and CDR2 FQNEAQ. The CDR3 sequence holds 15 residues, the cysteine and phenylalanine included. Only the CDR3 DNA stays, 45 bases, in frame from base 1. V is shortened by 1 base, J by 3 bases, and the region joining them spans 7 bases. The sample comes from a study of blood T cells in healthy people across ages (dated by TCRdb to about 2015). Looking at the study overall: In model experiments, template switching captured roughly one uniquely barcoded TCR beta cDNA molecule for every two T cells. The study measured age-related changes in TCR beta repertoire diversity using deep sequencing normalized with unique cDNA molecular identifiers. The donors were split into four age groups: young (average around 16 years), middle-aged (about 40), aged (more than 60) and long-lived (over 80). To avoid experimental bias, donors of different ages were spread randomly across the sequencing lanes. The study analyzed two additional independent replicas of 1 million unique cDNA reads from the same blood draw for two donors, one aged 18 to 30 and one aged 80 or older. Broader findings and caveats from the paper: Observed TCR beta diversity correlated strongly with the percentage of naive T cells measured by flow cytometry. Estimates of total diversity based on one million sequenced T cells were considered lower bounds and underestimates. Observed TCR beta diversity per million T cells fell roughly linearly with age, and a significant reduction was already apparent by age roughly 41. Donor CMV infection status was unknown, potentially confounding age-related changes in expanded clonotypes. Compared with the aged group, the long-lived group had more naive CD4+ T cells, fewer expanded clones and increased TCR diversity, suggesting age selection. Since profiling was done on bulk unsorted PBMCs, naive and antigen-experienced compartments could not be conclusively compared.

Receptor amplification or capture employed 5' RACE. Instrument used: Illumina HiSeq 2500. The second PCR ran for roughly 7 to 11 cycles and used a J-beta primer mix along with a sample-barcoded 5' primer. A template-switch 5' adaptor carrying 12 random nucleotides introduced a unique molecular identifier onto each TCR beta cDNA molecule. At least 2.5 million CDR3-containing paired-end reads were obtained from each sample. First-strand cDNA synthesis was performed from all RNA using the Mint cDNA synthesis kit, with priming by a TRBC-specific oligonucleotide. All cDNA was treated with uracil-DNA glycosylase and then went through a first 18-cycle PCR with the universal primers M1SS and BC2_uni_R. The paper's processing steps were these. For normalization, 1 million high-quality reads, each with a distinct molecular identifier, were randomly selected from each sample. Instead of being binned into consensus sequences, reads with shared molecular identifiers were discarded. MiTCR, set to a Q25 quality threshold and the strictest error-elimination algorithm, was used for CDR3 identification, clonotype clustering and error correction. A nonparametric unseen species model with Euler transformation was used to estimate lower-bound total TCR beta diversity. TCRdb ran its own pipeline on the public reads, namely fastp trimming at Q25 and MiXCR clone calling, and kept in-frame beta chains. Identical CDR3 proteins give one entry, which carries the most common genes and DNA. These V and J calls are TCRdb output, not the study's own analysis. Present in this sample are hundreds of thousands of distinct CDR3 sequences, more than 25% of which were seen just once. The ten largest clonotypes hold 17% of the sample.

The donors were roughly 39 Caucasian individuals from Russia, aged roughly 6 to 100 years, who were systemically healthy. Each donor gave 8 to 10 milliliters of peripheral blood, collected into EDTA-treated Vacutainer tubes. Ficoll-Paque density-gradient centrifugation was used to isolate PBMCs, with at least 6.5 million per sample. Total RNA, at least 5 micrograms per sample, was extracted from PBMCs with Trizol reagent. For every donor, flow cytometry on a PBMC aliquot measured the percentage of naive CD45RAhigh/CD27high T cells. The sequence derives from an elderly woman in good health. Sequencing was done on a sample of blood. Recombination connected TRBV7-8 to TRBJ2-6; TRBD1 could be the D gene, as 5 bases match. The CDR3 reads as follows: CASSLGTGGANVLTF. The bases are TGTGCCAGCAGCTTAGGTACAGGTGGGGCCAACGTCCTGACTTTC.